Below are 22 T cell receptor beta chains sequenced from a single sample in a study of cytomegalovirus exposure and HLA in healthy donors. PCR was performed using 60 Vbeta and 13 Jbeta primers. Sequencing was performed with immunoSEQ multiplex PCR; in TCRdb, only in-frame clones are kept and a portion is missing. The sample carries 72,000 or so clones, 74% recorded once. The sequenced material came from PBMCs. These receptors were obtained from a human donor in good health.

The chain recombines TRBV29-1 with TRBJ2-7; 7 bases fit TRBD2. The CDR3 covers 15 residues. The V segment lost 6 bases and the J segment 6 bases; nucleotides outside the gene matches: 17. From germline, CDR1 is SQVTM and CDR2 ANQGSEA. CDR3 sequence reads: CSVGETRLAACEQYF. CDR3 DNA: TGCAGCGTGGGAGAAACCCGACTAGCTGCTTGCGAGCAGTACTTC.

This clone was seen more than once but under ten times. For the CDR3, the DNA is TGCGCCAGCAGCCAAGAGTTTTTATTTGTCAGGACAGGCAGTAATCAGCCCCAGCATTTT. As protein: CASSQEFLFVRTGSNQPQHF. The chain uses TRBV4-1 and TRBJ1-5, with 7 bases that match TRBD1. The germline gives CDR1 MGHRA, CDR2 YSYEKL. J gave up 4 bases and V 0 bases, and 18 bases lay outside the gene matches. This CDR3 region has 20 residues.

The CDR3 loop is CASSRTSGSSDEQFF. The CDR3 coding sequence is TGTGCCAGCAGCCGGACTAGCGGGAGTAGCGATGAGCAGTTCTTC. The V gene is TRBV6-5, the J gene TRBJ2-1; 13 bases map to TRBD2. V lost 6 bases, J lost 8 bases, and 7 bases stayed unmatched. The CDR3 consists of 15 residues. Looked up from germline, CDR1 is MNHEY and CDR2 is SVGAGI.

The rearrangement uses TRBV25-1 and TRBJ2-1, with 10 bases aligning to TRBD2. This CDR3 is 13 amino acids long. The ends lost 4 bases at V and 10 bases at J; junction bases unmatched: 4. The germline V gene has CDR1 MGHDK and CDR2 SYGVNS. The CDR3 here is CASSGLAGGEQFF. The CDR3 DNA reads TGTGCCAGCAGTGGATTAGCGGGAGGCGAGCAGTTCTTC.

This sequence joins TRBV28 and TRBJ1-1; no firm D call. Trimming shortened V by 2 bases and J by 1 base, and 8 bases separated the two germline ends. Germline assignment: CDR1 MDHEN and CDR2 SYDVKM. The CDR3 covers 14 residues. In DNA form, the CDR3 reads TGTGCCAGCAGTTTAGCGACGGGGAACACTGAAGCTTTCTTT. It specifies CASSLATGNTEAFF.

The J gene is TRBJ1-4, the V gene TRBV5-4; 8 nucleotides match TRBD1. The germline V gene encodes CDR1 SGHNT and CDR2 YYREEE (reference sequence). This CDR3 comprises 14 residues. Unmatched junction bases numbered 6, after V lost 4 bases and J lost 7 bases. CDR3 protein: CASSKTGVGEKLFF. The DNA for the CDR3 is TGTGCCAGCAGCAAGACAGGGGTCGGTGAAAAACTGTTTTTT.

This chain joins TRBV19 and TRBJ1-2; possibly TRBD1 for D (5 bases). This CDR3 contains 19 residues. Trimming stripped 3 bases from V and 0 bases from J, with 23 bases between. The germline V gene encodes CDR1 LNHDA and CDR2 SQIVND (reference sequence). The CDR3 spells CASSIRYLPRPGSNYGYTF. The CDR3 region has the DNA TGTGCCAGTAGTATTCGGTACCTCCCCCGTCCAGGGTCTAACTATGGCTACACCTTC.

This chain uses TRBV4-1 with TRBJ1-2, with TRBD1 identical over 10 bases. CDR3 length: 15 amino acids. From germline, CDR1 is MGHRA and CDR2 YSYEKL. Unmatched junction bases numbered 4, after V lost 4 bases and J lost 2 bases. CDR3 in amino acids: CASSLRTGGNYGYTF. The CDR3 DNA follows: TGCGCCAGCAGCCTACGGACAGGGGGGAACTATGGCTACACCTTC.

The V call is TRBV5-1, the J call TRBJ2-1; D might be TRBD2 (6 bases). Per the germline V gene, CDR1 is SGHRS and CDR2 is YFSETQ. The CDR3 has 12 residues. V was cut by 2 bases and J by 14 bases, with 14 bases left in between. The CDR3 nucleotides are TGCGCCAGCAGCTTCTCGGGAGACGAGAAGTTCTTC. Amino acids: CASSFSGDEKFF.

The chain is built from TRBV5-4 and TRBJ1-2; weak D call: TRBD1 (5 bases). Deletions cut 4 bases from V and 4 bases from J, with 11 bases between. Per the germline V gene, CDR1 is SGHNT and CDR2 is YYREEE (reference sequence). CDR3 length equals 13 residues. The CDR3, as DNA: TGTGCCAGCAGCGCGGGACTGCTCTATGGCTACACCTTC. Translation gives CASSAGLLYGYTF.

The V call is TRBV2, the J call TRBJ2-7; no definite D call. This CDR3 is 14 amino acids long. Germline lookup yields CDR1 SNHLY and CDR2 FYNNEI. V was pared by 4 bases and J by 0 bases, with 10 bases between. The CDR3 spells CASSASTNSYEQYF. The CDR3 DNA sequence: TGTGCCAGCAGTGCGAGTACGAACTCCTACGAGCAGTACTTC.

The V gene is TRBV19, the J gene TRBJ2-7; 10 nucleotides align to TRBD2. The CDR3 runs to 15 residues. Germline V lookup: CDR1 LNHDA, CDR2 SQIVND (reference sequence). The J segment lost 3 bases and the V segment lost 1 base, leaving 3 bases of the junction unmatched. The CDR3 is CASSIGTSGIYEQYF. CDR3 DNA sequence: TGTGCCAGTAGTATAGGGACTAGCGGAATCTACGAGCAGTACTTC.

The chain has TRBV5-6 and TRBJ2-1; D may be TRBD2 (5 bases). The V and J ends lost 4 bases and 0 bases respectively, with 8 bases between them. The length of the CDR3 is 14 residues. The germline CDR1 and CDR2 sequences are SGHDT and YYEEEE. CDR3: CASSGESSYNEQFF. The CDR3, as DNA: TGTGCCAGCAGCGGGGAGAGCTCCTACAATGAGCAGTTCTTC.

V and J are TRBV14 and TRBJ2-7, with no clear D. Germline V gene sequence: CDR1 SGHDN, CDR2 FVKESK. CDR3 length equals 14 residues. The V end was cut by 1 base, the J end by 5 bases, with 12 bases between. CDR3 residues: CASSQVVSSHEQYF. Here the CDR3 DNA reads TGTGCCAGCAGCCAAGTAGTGTCATCCCACGAGCAGTACTTC. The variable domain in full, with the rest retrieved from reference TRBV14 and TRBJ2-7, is EAGVTQFPSHSVIEKGQTVTLRCDPISGHDNLYWYRRVMGKEIKFLLHFVKESKQDESGMPNNRFLAERTGGTYSTLKVQPAELEDSGVYFCASSQVVSSHEQYFGPGTRLTVT.

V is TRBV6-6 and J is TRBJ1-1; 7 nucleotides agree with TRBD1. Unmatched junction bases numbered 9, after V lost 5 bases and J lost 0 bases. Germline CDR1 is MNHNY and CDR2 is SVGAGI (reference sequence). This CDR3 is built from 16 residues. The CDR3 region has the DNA TGTGCCAGCAGTCCCCGGACAGGTAACTTGAACACTGAAGCTTTCTTT. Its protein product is CASSPRTGNLNTEAFF.

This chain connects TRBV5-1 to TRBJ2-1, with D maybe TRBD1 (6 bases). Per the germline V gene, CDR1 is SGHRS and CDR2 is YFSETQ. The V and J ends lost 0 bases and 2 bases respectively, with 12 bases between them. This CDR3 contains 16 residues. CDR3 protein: CASSLAEGEPYNEQFF. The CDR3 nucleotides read TGCGCCAGCAGCTTGGCCGAGGGGGAGCCCTACAATGAGCAGTTCTTC.

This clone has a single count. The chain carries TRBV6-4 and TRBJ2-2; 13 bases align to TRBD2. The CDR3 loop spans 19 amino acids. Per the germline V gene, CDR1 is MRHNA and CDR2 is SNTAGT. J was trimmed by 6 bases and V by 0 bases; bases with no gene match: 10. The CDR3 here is CASSDSTLAGGPRAGELFF. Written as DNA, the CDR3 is TGTGCCAGCAGTGACTCGACACTAGCGGGAGGGCCGCGTGCCGGGGAGCTGTTTTTT.

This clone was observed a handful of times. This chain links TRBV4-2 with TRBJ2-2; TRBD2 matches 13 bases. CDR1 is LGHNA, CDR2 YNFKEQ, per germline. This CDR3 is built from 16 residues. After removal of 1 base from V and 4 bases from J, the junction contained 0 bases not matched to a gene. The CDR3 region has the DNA TGTGCCAGCAGCCAAGGGACTAGCGGGAGCACCGGGGAGCTGTTTTTT. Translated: CASSQGTSGSTGELFF.

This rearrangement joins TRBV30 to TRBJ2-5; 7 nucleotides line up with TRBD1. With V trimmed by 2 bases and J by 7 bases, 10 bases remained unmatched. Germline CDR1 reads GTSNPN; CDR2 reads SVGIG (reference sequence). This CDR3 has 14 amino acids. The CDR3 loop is CAWSKGAVKGTQYF. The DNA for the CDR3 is TGTGCCTGGAGTAAGGGGGCTGTTAAAGGGACCCAGTACTTC.

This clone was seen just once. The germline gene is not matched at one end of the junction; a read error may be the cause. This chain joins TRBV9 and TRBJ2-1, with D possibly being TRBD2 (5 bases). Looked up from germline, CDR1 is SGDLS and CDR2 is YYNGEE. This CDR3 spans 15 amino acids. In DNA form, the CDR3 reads TGTGCCAGCAGCGCCCCCGTGGACTCCTCCAATGAGCAGTTCTTC. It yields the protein CASSAPVDSSNEQFF.

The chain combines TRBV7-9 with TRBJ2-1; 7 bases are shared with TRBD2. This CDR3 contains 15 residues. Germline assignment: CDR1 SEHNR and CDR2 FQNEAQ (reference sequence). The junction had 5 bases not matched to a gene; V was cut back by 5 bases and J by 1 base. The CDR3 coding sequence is TGTGCCAGCAGCCTTTCAGCGGGATCCTACAATGAGCAGTTCTTC. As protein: CASSLSAGSYNEQFF.

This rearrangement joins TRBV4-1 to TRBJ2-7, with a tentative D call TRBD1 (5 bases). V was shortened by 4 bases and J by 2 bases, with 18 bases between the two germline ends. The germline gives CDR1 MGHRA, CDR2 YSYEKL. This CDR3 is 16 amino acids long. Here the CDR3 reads CASSPGELLGAYEQYF. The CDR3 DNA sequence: TGCGCCAGCAGCCCAGGAGAACTTTTAGGGGCCTACGAGCAGTACTTC.